The rows below give T cell receptor beta chains drawn from one sample of a study of blood T cell repertoires in COVID-19. TCRdb's copy holds only in-frame clones and misses some; the assay was immunoSEQ multiplex PCR. Of fewer than 120,000 clones listed, around 80% are singletons. Sequenced sample: peripheral blood. The source of these receptors is a woman older than 75 with acute or convalescent COVID-19. Both conserved end residues are part of each CDR3. Expanded clones get a size class; other rows say once, few or many, or leave the size out.

>TRBV11-1|once
CASSLRVAGGKDTQYF
>TRBV20-1|once
CSASVSSGRALEETQYF
>TRBV30|many
CAWREDREEAFF
>TRBV12-3/TRBV12-4|NA
CASGSGGAFF
>TRBV5-4|NA
CASSVDRLLAKNIQYF
>TRBV29-1|NA
CSVGGQDGYTF
>TRBV19|NA
CASSVRGADTQYF
>TRBV19|NA
CASSIGGRSGRGVDEKLFF
>TRBV27|NA
CASKPQVAGGTDTQYF
>TRBV19|NA
CASRADRGGEAAQYF
>TRBV6-5|NA
CASSRTGGQFSPLHF
>TRBV5-4|once
CASSFGETEAFF
>TRBV19|NA
CAAATGAGNTIYF
>TRBV5-1|NA
CASSPGTQYQETQYF
>TRBV7-9|NA
CASSLWGAGANVLTF
>TRBV10-3|NA
CAISPRGTAAGTGYNEQFF
>TRBV10-3|NA
CAISLIRDNEQFF
>TRBV15|NA
CATSRRDRGSGYTF
>TRBV3-1/TRBV3-2|NA
CASSLLTGFEQYF
>TRBV6-5|NA
CASSYLGGEGYTF
>TRBV7-2|once
CASSRGGRTAGSQYF
>TRBV4-3|NA
CASSQGDSETIQYF
>TRBV10-2|few
CASRQGSTGELFF
>TRBV18|NA
CASSPKQGSPTEAFF
>TRBV12-2|NA
CASRWNRECSSPCYGYTF
>TRBV19|NA
CASNLGVAGDNEQFF
>TRBV2|NA
CASSGVIMNTEAFF
>TRBV4-1|NA
CASSQVPGQDSPLHF
>TRBV30|NA
CAWSVQGNGYTF
>TRBV9|NA
CASSVAPGSQETQYF
>TRBV5-1|NA
CASSLEGAKTDTQYF
>TRBV28|NA
CASSQGAGNTEAFF
>TRBV3-1/TRBV3-2|NA
CASSQDSVSTDTQYF
>TRBV11-3|few
CASSLSQVPNEKLFF
>TRBV18|few
CASSPAIGQQNTEAFF
>TRBV14|few
CASSQGKRTF
>TRBV4-3|NA
CASSLSPDRDNYEQYF
>TRBV5-1|NA
CASSFESGGETQYF
>TRBV19|few
CASRRRVQGTTNEKLFF
>TRBV30|NA
CAWSAPGTGGRQPQHF
>TRBV5-1|NA
CASSWGYREPTNEKLFF
>TRBV10-3|NA
CAISVGGSDEQYF
>TRBV29-1|few
CSVERTGSGGYTF
>TRBV5-1|NA
CASSRGQVSSYEQYF
>TRBV5-1|NA
CASSLWGGTDTQYF
>TRBV3-1/TRBV3-2|few
CASSFGTYHTDTQYF
>TRBV19|NA
CASSSTGAGNTIYF
>TRBV3-1/TRBV3-2|few
CASSQAGTDTQYF
>TRBV7-9|few
CASSLNRDYSGNTIYF
>TRBV6-5|NA
CASMGSSYNSPLHF